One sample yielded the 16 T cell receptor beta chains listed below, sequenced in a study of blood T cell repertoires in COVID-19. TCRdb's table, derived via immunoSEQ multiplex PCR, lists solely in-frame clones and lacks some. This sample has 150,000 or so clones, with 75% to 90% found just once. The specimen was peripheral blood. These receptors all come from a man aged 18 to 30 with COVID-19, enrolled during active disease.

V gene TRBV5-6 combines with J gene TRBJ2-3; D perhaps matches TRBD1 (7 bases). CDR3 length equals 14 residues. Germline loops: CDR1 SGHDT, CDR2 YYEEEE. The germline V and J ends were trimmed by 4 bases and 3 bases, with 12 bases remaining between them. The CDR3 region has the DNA TGTGCCAGCAGCGGACTACAGGGGACAGATACGCAGTATTTT. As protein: CASSGLQGTDTQYF.

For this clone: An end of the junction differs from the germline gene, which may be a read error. CDR3 loop: CASSYSMDKNEKLLF. The CDR3 bases are TGTGCCAGCAGTTACTCGATGGACAAGAATGAAAAACTGCTTTTT. This chain connects TRBV6-2 or TRBV6-3 to TRBJ1-4; TRBD1 is a possible D gene (5 bases). Germline CDR1 is MNHEY and CDR2 is SVGEGT. The CDR3 covers 15 residues.

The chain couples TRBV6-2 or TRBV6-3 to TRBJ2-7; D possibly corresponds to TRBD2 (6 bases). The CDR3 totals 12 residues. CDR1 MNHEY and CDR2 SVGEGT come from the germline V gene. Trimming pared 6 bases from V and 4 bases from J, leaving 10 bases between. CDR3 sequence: CASSTREYEQYF. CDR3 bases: TGTGCCAGCAGCACCCGGGAGTACGAGCAGTACTTC.

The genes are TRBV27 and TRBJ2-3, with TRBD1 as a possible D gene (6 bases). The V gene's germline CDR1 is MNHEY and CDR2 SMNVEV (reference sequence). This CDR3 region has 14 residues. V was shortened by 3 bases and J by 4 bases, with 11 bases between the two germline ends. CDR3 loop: CASSLLQGADTQYF. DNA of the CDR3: TGTGCCAGCAGTTTGTTACAGGGCGCAGATACGCAGTATTTT.

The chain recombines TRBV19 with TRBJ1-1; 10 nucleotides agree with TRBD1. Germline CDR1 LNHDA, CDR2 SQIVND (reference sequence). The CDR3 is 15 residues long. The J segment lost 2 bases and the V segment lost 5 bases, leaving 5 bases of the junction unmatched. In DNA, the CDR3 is TGTGCCAGTAGTCCTGGGGACAGGGGAAACACTGAAGCTTTCTTT. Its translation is CASSPGDRGNTEAFF.

CDR3 nucleotides: TGCGCCAGCAGCCCCGCCTCAGGCCCAGGGGGCGAGCAGTACTTC. This codes for CASSPASGPGGEQYF. The chain carries TRBV4-3 and TRBJ2-7; 7 nucleotides line up with TRBD1. Germline CDR1 LGHNA, CDR2 YSLEER. The CDR3 contains 15 residues. Trimming took 4 bases from V and 6 from J; bases not matched to a gene: 12.

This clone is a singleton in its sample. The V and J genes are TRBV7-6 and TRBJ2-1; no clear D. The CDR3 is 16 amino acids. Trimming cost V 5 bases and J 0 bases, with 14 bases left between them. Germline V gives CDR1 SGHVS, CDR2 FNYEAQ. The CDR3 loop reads CASSRTGTGSYNEQFF. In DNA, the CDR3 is TGTGCCAGCAGCCGTACCGGCACGGGCTCCTACAATGAGCAGTTCTTC.

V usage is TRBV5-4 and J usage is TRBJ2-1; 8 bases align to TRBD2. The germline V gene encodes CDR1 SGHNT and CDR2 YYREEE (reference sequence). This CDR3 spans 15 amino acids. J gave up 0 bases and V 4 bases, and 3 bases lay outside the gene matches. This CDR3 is CASSRGGSSYNEQFF. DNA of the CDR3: TGTGCCAGCAGCCGGGGGGGTAGCTCCTACAATGAGCAGTTCTTC.

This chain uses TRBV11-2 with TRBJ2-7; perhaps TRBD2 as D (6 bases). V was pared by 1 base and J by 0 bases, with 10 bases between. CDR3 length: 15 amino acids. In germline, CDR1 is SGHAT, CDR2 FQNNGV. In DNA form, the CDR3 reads TGTGCCAGCAGCTTAGTGGCGGGGTCCTCCTACGAGCAGTACTTC. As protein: CASSLVAGSSYEQYF.

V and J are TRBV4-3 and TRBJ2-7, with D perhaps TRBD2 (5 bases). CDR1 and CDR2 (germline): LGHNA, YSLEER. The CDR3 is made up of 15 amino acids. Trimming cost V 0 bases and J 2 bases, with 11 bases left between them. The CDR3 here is CASSQDPAVTYEQYF. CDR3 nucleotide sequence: TGCGCCAGCAGCCAAGATCCAGCGGTAACCTACGAGCAGTACTTC.

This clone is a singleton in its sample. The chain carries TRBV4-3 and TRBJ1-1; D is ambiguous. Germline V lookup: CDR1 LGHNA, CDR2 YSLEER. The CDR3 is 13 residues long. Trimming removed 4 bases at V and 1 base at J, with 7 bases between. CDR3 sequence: CASSPLGNTEAFF. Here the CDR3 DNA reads TGCGCCAGCAGCCCCCTCGGGAACACTGAAGCTTTCTTT.

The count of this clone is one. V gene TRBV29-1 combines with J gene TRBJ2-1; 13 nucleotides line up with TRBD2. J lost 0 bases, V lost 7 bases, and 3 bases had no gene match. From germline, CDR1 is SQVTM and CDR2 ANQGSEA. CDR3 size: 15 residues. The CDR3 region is CSARTSGSSYNEQFF. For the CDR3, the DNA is TGCAGCGCACGGACTAGCGGGAGCTCCTACAATGAGCAGTTCTTC.

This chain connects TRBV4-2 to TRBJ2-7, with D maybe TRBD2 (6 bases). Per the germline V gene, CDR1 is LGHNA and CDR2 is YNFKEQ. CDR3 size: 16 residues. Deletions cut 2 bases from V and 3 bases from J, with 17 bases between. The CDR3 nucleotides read TGTGCCAGCAGCCAAAGACAGCCCCCGGGGGTCTACGAGCAGTACTTC. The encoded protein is CASSQRQPPGVYEQYF.

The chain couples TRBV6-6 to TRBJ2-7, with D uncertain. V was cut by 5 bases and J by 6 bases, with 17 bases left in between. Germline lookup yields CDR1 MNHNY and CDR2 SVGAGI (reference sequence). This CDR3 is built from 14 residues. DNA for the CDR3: TGTGCCAGCAGTCTCCTCGTTTTGGCCGCCGAGCAGTACTTC. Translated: CASSLLVLAAEQYF.

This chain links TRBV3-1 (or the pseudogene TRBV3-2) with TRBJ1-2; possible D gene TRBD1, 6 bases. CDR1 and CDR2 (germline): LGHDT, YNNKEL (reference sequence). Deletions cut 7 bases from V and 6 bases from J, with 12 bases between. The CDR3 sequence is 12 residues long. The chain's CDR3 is CASKDRGHGYTF. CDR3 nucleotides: TGTGCCAGCAAGGACAGAGGCCATGGCTACACCTTC.

Here the CDR3 DNA reads TGTGCCAGTCGGGAGCGCTCTGGAAACACCATATATTTT. This codes for CASRERSGNTIYF. The rearrangement uses TRBV19 and TRBJ1-3, with D uncertain. The CDR3 consists of 13 residues. The V end lost 8 bases, the J end lost 0 bases, and 8 bases lay between the germline ends. Germline lookup yields CDR1 LNHDA and CDR2 SQIVND (reference sequence).